These T cell receptor beta chains were read from a single sample in a study of CD8+CD57+ T cells in acquired aplastic anemia. TCRdb processed the reads anew with MiXCR; each CDR3 protein has one entry. The sample records 150,000 or so distinct CDR3 sequences, over 50% being singletons. Specimen: sorted CD4+, CD8+, or CD8+CD57+ T cells (not recorded which) from PBMCs. These receptor sequences come from a human donor with aplastic anemia. The conserved cysteine and the conserved F or W are not part of the CDR3 here. The size field is filled for only some rows; it gives once, few, many or a size class.

clone size: many
V gene: TRBV6-1
J gene: TRBJ2-5
CDR3 protein: ASSEFAGGFGETQY

clone size: NA
V gene: TRBV24-1
J gene: TRBJ2-3
CDR3 protein: ATSDPGLGAQY

clone size: NA
V gene: TRBV15
J gene: TRBJ2-5
CDR3 protein: ATSRGETQY

clone size: NA
V gene: TRBV20-1
J gene: TRBJ2-3
CDR3 protein: SARPGQGRGTQY

clone size: many
V gene: TRBV4-1
J gene: TRBJ2-7
CDR3 protein: ASSQGSGREQY

clone size: NA
V gene: TRBV24-1
J gene: TRBJ2-3
CDR3 protein: AATSGSTQY

clone size: NA
V gene: TRBV20-1
J gene: TRBJ2-5
CDR3 protein: SARAVPAAFSGKETQY

clone size: NA
V gene: TRBV2
J gene: TRBJ2-5
CDR3 protein: ARDTLGETQY

clone size: NA
V gene: TRBV2
J gene: TRBJ1-1
CDR3 protein: ASSAAGREAF

clone size: few
V gene: TRBV2
J gene: TRBJ1-1
CDR3 protein: ASSYPSDGRGRRTEAF

clone size: many
V gene: TRBV2
J gene: TRBJ2-7
CDR3 protein: ASLTTREGYEQY

clone size: many
V gene: TRBV7-2
J gene: TRBJ1-2
CDR3 protein: ASTEPPDYGYT

clone size: many
V gene: TRBV7-3
J gene: TRBJ2-1
CDR3 protein: ASSSHRGLFGDEQF

clone size: many
V gene: TRBV5-1
J gene: TRBJ2-1
CDR3 protein: ATAVSSYNEQF

clone size: NA
V gene: TRBV12-3/TRBV12-4
J gene: TRBJ2-7
CDR3 protein: ASSSASGSYEQY

clone size: many
V gene: TRBV27
J gene: TRBJ1-4
CDR3 protein: ATARGEGFPNEKLF

clone size: NA
V gene: TRBV19
J gene: TRBJ2-7
CDR3 protein: ASSTGQNSYEQY

clone size: many
V gene: TRBV19
J gene: TRBJ1-1
CDR3 protein: ASSYRDRGWNTEAF

clone size: few
V gene: TRBV6-1
J gene: TRBJ1-4
CDR3 protein: ASSPDRPPSTNEKLF

clone size: NA
V gene: TRBV24-1
J gene: TRBJ2-5
CDR3 protein: ATSDAGGPQETQY

clone size: many
V gene: TRBV19
J gene: TRBJ2-3
CDR3 protein: ASSMVRFTDTQY

clone size: NA
V gene: TRBV19
J gene: TRBJ2-7
CDR3 protein: ASKPAGSYEQY

clone size: once
V gene: TRBV11-2
J gene: TRBJ2-1
CDR3 protein: ASSLRPTEFEQF

clone size: NA
V gene: TRBV20-1
J gene: TRBJ2-7
CDR3 protein: SARPPDEELEQY

clone size: NA
V gene: TRBV9
J gene: TRBJ2-3
CDR3 protein: ASTRQGIITDTQY

clone size: NA
V gene: TRBV30
J gene: TRBJ2-1
CDR3 protein: AGTGGAGNEQF

clone size: NA
V gene: TRBV7-1
J gene: TRBJ2-2
CDR3 protein: ASSSAFGQGGTNTGELF

clone size: NA
V gene: TRBV6-4
J gene: TRBJ2-4
CDR3 protein: ASSDPGRGAGEEIYLLY

clone size: many
V gene: TRBV7-2
J gene: TRBJ2-1
CDR3 protein: ASRRTSGVNEQF

clone size: many
V gene: TRBV13
J gene: TRBJ2-1
CDR3 protein: ASSPKGGGVNEQF

clone size: many
V gene: TRBV12-3/TRBV12-4
J gene: TRBJ2-1
CDR3 protein: ASSPRDSSYNEQF

clone size: NA
V gene: TRBV29-1
J gene: TRBJ2-7
CDR3 protein: SVGTSGPYEQY

clone size: many
V gene: TRBV25-1
J gene: TRBJ2-7
CDR3 protein: ASSERGELGEQY

clone size: NA
V gene: TRBV10-1
J gene: TRBJ2-7
CDR3 protein: ASSEGTGGFYEQY

clone size: NA
V gene: TRBV19
J gene: TRBJ2-4
CDR3 protein: ASSIPALRNKNIQY

clone size: NA
V gene: TRBV9
J gene: TRBJ2-7
CDR3 protein: ARGTQESYEQY

clone size: NA
V gene: TRBV5-1
J gene: TRBJ1-2
CDR3 protein: ASRTGTDNYGYT

clone size: NA
V gene: TRBV19
J gene: TRBJ1-6
CDR3 protein: ASSMGAGNSPLH

clone size: many
V gene: TRBV4-3
J gene: TRBJ2-7
CDR3 protein: ASSQDRGDGYEQY

clone size: NA
V gene: TRBV7-9
J gene: TRBJ1-1
CDR3 protein: ASSLHSGAEAF

clone size: once
V gene: TRBV6-1
J gene: TRBJ2-7
CDR3 protein: ASSDQITFPDEQY

clone size: NA
V gene: TRBV24-1
J gene: TRBJ2-1
CDR3 protein: ATSDLRDPYNEQL

clone size: many
V gene: TRBV6-2/TRBV6-3
J gene: TRBJ2-6
CDR3 protein: ASSQWLAGANVLT

clone size: many
V gene: TRBV14
J gene: TRBJ2-2
CDR3 protein: ASSQGTGNTGELF

clone size: once
V gene: TRBV7-9
J gene: TRBJ1-2
CDR3 protein: ASSPQADYNYGYT

clone size: NA
V gene: TRBV7-9
J gene: TRBJ1-2
CDR3 protein: ASSLDGPYGYT

clone size: once
V gene: TRBV7-8
J gene: TRBJ1-2
CDR3 protein: ASSLERAVAGYT

clone size: NA
V gene: TRBV25-1
J gene: TRBJ1-1
CDR3 protein: ASLPWDRNTEAF

clone size: many
V gene: TRBV6-5
J gene: TRBJ2-1
CDR3 protein: ASSYAASGEQF

clone size: NA
V gene: TRBV6-4
J gene: TRBJ2-2
CDR3 protein: ASSDSSGGAHTGELF

clone size: many
V gene: TRBV9
J gene: TRBJ2-3
CDR3 protein: ASSLPDATDTQY